The next 8 T cell receptor beta chains were all read from a single sample in a study of blood T cell repertoires in COVID-19. Clones were sequenced by immunoSEQ multiplex PCR, and TCRdb holds only the in-frame ones, with some missing. The sample yields tens of thousands of clones, 80% seen once. The sequenced sample consisted of peripheral blood. The receptors stem from a human donor in a cohort sampled during active COVID-19.

The rearrangement links TRBV6-6 to TRBJ1-5; TRBD1 matches at 7 bases. Germline V lookup: CDR1 MNHNY, CDR2 SVGAGI (reference sequence). V lost 6 bases to trimming and J lost 4 bases; unmatched junction nucleotides: 6. This CDR3 comprises 14 residues. In nucleotides, the CDR3 is TGTGCCAGCAGCATAACAGGGGCAAATCAGCCCCAGCATTTT. Its translation: CASSITGANQPQHF.

CDR3 residues: CASSLGGGKETQYF. The CDR3 DNA reads TGTGCCAGCAGCTTAGGAGGAGGGAAAGAGACCCAGTACTTC. The chain uses TRBV11-2 and TRBJ2-5; possibly TRBD2 for D (6 bases). In germline, CDR1 is SGHAT, CDR2 FQNNGV. The CDR3 loop spans 14 amino acids. Deletions cut 1 base from V and 3 bases from J, with 9 bases between.

The rearrangement links TRBV6-5 to TRBJ1-5, with D maybe TRBD1 (6 bases). Germline CDR1 is MNHEY and CDR2 is SVGAGI. Trimming left V 5 bases short and J 6 bases short, with 14 bases between. CDR3 length equals 14 residues. The CDR3 DNA is TGTGCCAGCAGTATGACAGGAGCCGGTCAGCCCCAGCATTTT. Residues: CASSMTGAGQPQHF.

V and J are TRBV3-1 (or the pseudogene TRBV3-2) and TRBJ1-2, with D maybe TRBD1 (5 bases). V was cut by 2 bases and J by 7 bases, with 11 bases left in between. This CDR3 spans 13 amino acids. CDR1 is LGHDT, CDR2 YNNKEL, per germline (reference sequence). Here the CDR3 reads CASSQTGTSGYTF. DNA for the CDR3: TGTGCCAGCAGCCAAACAGGTACCTCTGGCTACACCTTC.

V is TRBV6-5 and J is TRBJ1-1, with 8 bases identical to TRBD1. With 1 base clipped from V and 1 base from J, the junction kept 2 bases outside the gene matches. CDR1 and CDR2 from the germline V gene are MNHEY and SVGAGI. The CDR3 consists of 15 residues. CDR3 nucleotides: TGTGCCAGCAGTTACTTCGGGACAGGGAACACTGAAGCTTTCTTT. Its protein is CASSYFGTGNTEAFF.

This clone showed up just once. The chain joins TRBV27 to TRBJ2-6, with D possibly being TRBD2 (5 bases). From germline, CDR1 is MNHEY and CDR2 SMNVEV (reference sequence). Trimming removed 7 bases from V and 0 bases from J, with 13 bases in between. The CDR3 runs 16 residues. CDR3 sequence reads: CASTKARDSGANVLTF. The CDR3 DNA follows: TGTGCCAGCACCAAGGCTCGGGACTCTGGGGCCAACGTCCTGACTTTC.

The CDR3 is CASSPQTEMNTEAFF. CDR3 in DNA: TGTGCCAGCTCACCTCAGACTGAGATGAACACTGAAGCTTTCTTT. J is TRBJ1-1 and V is TRBV18; D is unresolved. Germline V lookup: CDR1 KGHSH, CDR2 LQKENI. V shed 3 bases and J shed 0 bases, with 11 bases lying between them. The CDR3 has 15 amino acids.

This clone was counted many times. V is TRBV6-5 and J is TRBJ1-6, with 7 bases aligning to TRBD1. The J segment lost 7 bases and the V segment lost 6 bases, leaving 6 bases of the junction unmatched. The germline V gene has CDR1 MNHEY and CDR2 SVGAGI. The CDR3 extends over 14 amino acids. CDR3 nucleotides: TGTGCCAGCAGAAAGGGACAGACGAATTCACCCCTCCACTTT. Translating gives CASRKGQTNSPLHF.